The clone carrying this T cell receptor beta chain came up a few times. The CDR3 has 12 amino acids. Germline CDR1 and CDR2: DFQATT and SNEGSKA (reference sequence). V lost 8 bases, J lost 6 bases, and 10 bases stayed unmatched. This entry comes from a study of identical twins. One entry per CDR3 protein results from TCRdb running MiXCR on the 5' RACE reads. The sample lists about 720,000 distinct CDR3 sequences, 15% to 20% seen once, with around 13% in the top ten. These records were also assigned to another study, of T cells expressing NK-cell markers.

Sequencing was done on a sample of PBMCs. V gene TRBV20-1 combines with J gene TRBJ2-7; 7 nucleotides match TRBD2. The sequence came from a woman between 18 and 29 years old in good health. The CDR3 DNA sequence: TGCAGTTGCGGGGGTCCCTCGGTCGAGCAGTACTTC. Translation: CSCGGPSVEQYF.